The present entry profiles one TCR beta chain with its context. Germline CDR1 and CDR2: MDHEN and SYDVKM. V lost 7 bases and J lost 0, with 10 bases in between. CDR3 length equals 14 residues. This sample was included in a study of shared clonotypes between healthy human individuals. On sorted subsets, replicate PCRs used 200 to 250 ng DNA, or some 27,000 T cell genomes. The data were produced by immunoSEQ multiplex PCR, yet TCRdb's version contains in-frame clones alone and is incomplete. Of around 700,000 clones in the sample, about three quarters are singletons; the top ten hold under 2%. The chain links TRBV28 to TRBJ1-3; D is ambiguous. This clonotype was sampled from a woman in her twenties or thirties in good health. The specimen was memory CD4+ T cells sorted from blood. The subset denotes: CD45RA-negative fraction. The CDR3 DNA is TGTGCCAGCAAACTGTTCAGCTCTGGAAACACCATATATTTT. It translates to CASKLFSSGNTIYF.